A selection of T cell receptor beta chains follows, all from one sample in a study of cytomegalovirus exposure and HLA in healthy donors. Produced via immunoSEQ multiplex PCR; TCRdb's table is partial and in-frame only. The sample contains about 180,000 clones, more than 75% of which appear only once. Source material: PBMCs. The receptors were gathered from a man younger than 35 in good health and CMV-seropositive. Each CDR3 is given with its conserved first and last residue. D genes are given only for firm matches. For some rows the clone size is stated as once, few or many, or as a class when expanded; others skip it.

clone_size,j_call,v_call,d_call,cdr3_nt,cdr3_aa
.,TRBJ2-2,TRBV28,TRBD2,TGTGCCAGTGAGACTAGCGGGAGGAGGGGCGGGGAGCTGTTTTTT,CASETSGRRGGELFF
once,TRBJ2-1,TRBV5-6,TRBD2,TGTGCCAGCAGCGTCACCGGGACTAGCGGGGGGGACTACAATGAGCAGTTCTTC,CASSVTGTSGGDYNEQFF
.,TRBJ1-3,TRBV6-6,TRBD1,TGTGCCAGCAGCCCCGGGACAGGGGGGAGAAACACCATATATTTT,CASSPGTGGRNTIYF
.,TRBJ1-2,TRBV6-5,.,TGTGCCAGCAGTTACTCGAGGCAAGGCTATGGCTACACCTTC,CASSYSRQGYGYTF
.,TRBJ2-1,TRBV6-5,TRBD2,TGTGCCAGCAGTTACGGAACGGGAGGATATAATGAGCAGTTCTTC,CASSYGTGGYNEQFF
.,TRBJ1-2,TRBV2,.,TGTGCCAGCAATCGCAGGCAGGGCTATGGCTACACCTTC,CASNRRQGYGYTF
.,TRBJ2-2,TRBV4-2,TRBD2,TGTGCCAGCAGCCCCGAAATTAGCGGGGTAAACACCGGGGAGCTGTTTTTT,CASSPEISGVNTGELFF
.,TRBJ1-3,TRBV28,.,TGTGCCAGCGGGCATCCTCTGGGAAACACCATATATTTT,CASGHPLGNTIYF
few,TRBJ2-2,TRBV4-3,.,TGCGCCAGCAGCCAAGACGGGGGGCGAGTCTCCGGGGAGCTGTTTTTT,CASSQDGGRVSGELFF
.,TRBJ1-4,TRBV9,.,TGTGCCAGCAGCGTAGCAGGGACTAATGAAAAACTGTTTTTT,CASSVAGTNEKLFF
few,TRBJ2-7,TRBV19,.,TGTGCCAGTAGTATCGCGGGACTGACCTCCTACGAGCAGTACTTC,CASSIAGLTSYEQYF
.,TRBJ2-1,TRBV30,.,TGTGCCTGGAGACTCCACGTCACGGTTGACAATGAGCAGTTCTTC,CAWRLHVTVDNEQFF
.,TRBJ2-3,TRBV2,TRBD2,TGTGCCAGCAGAAGACTAGCGAGCACAGATACGCAGTATTTT,CASRRLASTDTQYF
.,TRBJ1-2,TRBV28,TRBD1,TGTGCCAGCAGTTTAGGAACAGGGGAATTCCGTAACTATGGCTACACCTTC,CASSLGTGEFRNYGYTF
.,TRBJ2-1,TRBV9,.,TGTGCCAGCAGTGACCGGGGAAGTAGCCATGAGCAGTTCTTC,CASSDRGSSHEQFF
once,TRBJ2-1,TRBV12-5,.,TGTGCTAGTGGAACTTACAATGAGCAGTTCTTC,CASGTYNEQFF
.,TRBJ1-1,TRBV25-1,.,TGTGCCAGCAGGGGAGGGGCCGGGGCTTTCTTT,CASRGGAGAFF
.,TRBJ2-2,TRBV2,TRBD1,TGTGCCAGCAGTCCTGGACAGGGGTCCACCGGGGAGCTGTTTTTT,CASSPGQGSTGELFF
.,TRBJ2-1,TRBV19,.,TGTGCCAGTAGTATAGTGGCGCGGAGCAATGAGCAGTTCTTC,CASSIVARSNEQFF
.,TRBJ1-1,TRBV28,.,TGTGCCTCACTTCGAACGAACACTGAAGCTTTCTTT,CASLRTNTEAFF
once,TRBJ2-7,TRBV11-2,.,TGTGCCAGCAGCTTAGCCTTGGGGGCCGAGCAGTACTTC,CASSLALGAEQYF
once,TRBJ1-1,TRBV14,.,TGTGCCAGCAGCCAAGAGGGGCACCTAAGCCAGGGGAACACTGAAGCTTTCTTT,CASSQEGHLSQGNTEAFF
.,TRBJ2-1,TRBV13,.,TGTGCCAGCAGCGCCTTAGTTTCGTCTGAGCAGTTCTTC,CASSALVSSEQFF
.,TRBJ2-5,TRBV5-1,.,TGCGCCAGCAGCTTGAACGGACAGTTAGCGGAGACCCAGTACTTC,CASSLNGQLAETQYF
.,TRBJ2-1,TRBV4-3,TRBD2,TGCGCCAGCAGCCAAGAAAGGGTGGGAGGGCTCGGGCAGAATGAGCAGTTCTTC,CASSQERVGGLGQNEQFF
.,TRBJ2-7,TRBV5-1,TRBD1,TGCGCCAGCACACTTAGGACAGGGACCACCTACGAGCAGTACTTC,CASTLRTGTTYEQYF
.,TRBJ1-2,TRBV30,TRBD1,TGTGCCTGGAGTGGGGAAAGACAGGGGGCTGACGGCTACACCTTC,CAWSGERQGADGYTF
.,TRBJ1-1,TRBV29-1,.,TGCAGCGTTGGGGCCACGGGGGGCACTGAAGCTTTCTTT,CSVGATGGTEAFF
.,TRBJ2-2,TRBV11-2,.,TGTGCCAGTAAGCTAGAGAACACCGGGGAGCTGTTTTTT,CASKLENTGELFF
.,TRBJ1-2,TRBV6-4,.,TGTGCCAGCGTATCTGGCCGTACTAACTATGGCTACACCTTC,CASVSGRTNYGYTF
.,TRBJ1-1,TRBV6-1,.,TGTGCCAGCACCCTGAGCGGGAACACTGAAGCTTTCTTT,CASTLSGNTEAFF
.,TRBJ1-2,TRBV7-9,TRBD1,TGTGCCAGCAGCTCATTACCGGGACAGGGAAACTATGGCTACACCTTC,CASSSLPGQGNYGYTF
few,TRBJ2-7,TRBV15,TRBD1,TGTGCCACCAGCAGCGGACAGGGGGAATACGAGCAGTACTTC,CATSSGQGEYEQYF
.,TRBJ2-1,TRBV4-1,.,TGCGCCAGCAGCCGAAGACTAGAGGCCAACAATGAGCAGTTCTTC,CASSRRLEANNEQFF
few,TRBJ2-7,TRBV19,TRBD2,TGTGCCAGTAGTCCGACTAGCGGTTACGAGCAGTACTTC,CASSPTSGYEQYF
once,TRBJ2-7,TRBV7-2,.,TGTGCCAGCAGCTCTGTTGTAGGCAGGGCTGTGGGCGAGCAGTACTTC,CASSSVVGRAVGEQYF
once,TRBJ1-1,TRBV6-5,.,TGTGCCAGCAGTCCCTCCGGGGGTTACACTGAAGCTTTCTTT,CASSPSGGYTEAFF
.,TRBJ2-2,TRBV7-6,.,TGTGCCAGCAGCTTAGTGGTGGGCCCGAACACCGGGGAGCTGTTTTTT,CASSLVVGPNTGELFF
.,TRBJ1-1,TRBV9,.,TGTGCCAGCAGCGTAGACTCGGGGGACACTGAAGCTTTCTTT,CASSVDSGDTEAFF
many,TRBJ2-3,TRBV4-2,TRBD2,TGTGCCAGCAGCCAAGATCTAGCGGGAGGGACAGATACGCAGTATTTT,CASSQDLAGGTDTQYF
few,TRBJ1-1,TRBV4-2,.,TGTGCCAGCAGCCAAGCGAGTCGGAGGTATGAAGCTTTCTTT,CASSQASRRYEAFF
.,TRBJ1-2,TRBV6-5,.,TGTGCCAGCAGGTCGGGAGATTATAGGGGCTACACCTTC,CASRSGDYRGYTF
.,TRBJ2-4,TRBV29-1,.,TGCAGCGCTATGGACAGCAGAAACATTCAGTACTTC,CSAMDSRNIQYF
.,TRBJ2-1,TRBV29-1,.,TGCAGCGTTTCTAGGCGGGTCAATGAGCAGTTCTTC,CSVSRRVNEQFF
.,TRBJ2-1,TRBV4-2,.,TGTGCCAGCAGCCAAGAAGTTCTAGCACAAAGACTTGATGAGCAGTTCTTC,CASSQEVLAQRLDEQFF
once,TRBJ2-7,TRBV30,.,TGTGCCTGGAGTGTACTGGGGGGGCAGTACTTC,CAWSVLGGQYF
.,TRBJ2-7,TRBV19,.,TGTGCCAGTAGCCCCACAGGGAAAATAGACTACGAGCAGTACTTC,CASSPTGKIDYEQYF